Detailed here is one T cell receptor (beta chain). Its target is unknown. Researchers ran the PCR with 60 Vbeta and 13 Jbeta primers. TCRdb's table, derived via immunoSEQ multiplex PCR, lists solely in-frame clones and lacks some. Its table records 50,000 or so clones. This sample stems from a study of cytomegalovirus exposure and HLA in healthy donors. V lost 4 bases, J lost 3 bases, and 11 bases stayed unmatched. Germline-derived CDR1 and CDR2 are SGDLS and YYNGEE. The CDR3 sequence is 17 residues long. Study results and limitations: Investigators reported 150 to 200 TCR beta chains as tied to cytomegalovirus. A later examination showed that TCR association rates differed by HLA locus, with DRB1 most and HLA-C fewest. In a later analysis, an Asian-associated ancestry cluster reportedly showed fewer N-insertions than the approximately 700-donor mean.

The sequenced material came from PBMCs. The chain is built from TRBV9 and TRBJ2-1, with 9 bases that match TRBD1. The receptor comes from a woman aged 18-29 years in good health and CMV-seronegative. For the CDR3, the DNA is TGTGCCAGCAGCCCCCACTTCGGGACAGGGTACTACAATGAGCAGTTCTTC. Residues: CASSPHFGTGYYNEQFF.